The 22 T cell receptor beta chains given below trace back to one sample, sequenced in a study of OX40 agonist ivuxolimab in advanced cancers. Receptor libraries were prepared by the immunoSEQ multiplex PCR assay. Drawn from immuneACCESS, this table holds only the in-frame rearrangements with V and J called that TCRdb kept. Clones are partly lost; checked studies trace under half to an unresolved V gene and leave the rest unexplained. The table for this sample lists about 31,000 clones; approximately 86% of them were counted only once. The top ten constitute about two fifths of the sample. The sample was CD4+ or CD8+ T cells sorted from blood, taken in a trial of the OX40 agonist ivuxolimab. The receptors were sampled from an adult with an advanced solid tumor such as melanoma, head and neck, liver or kidney cancer.

The chain has TRBV27 and TRBJ1-1; D gene uncertain. Germline V gives CDR1 MNHEY, CDR2 SMNVEV (reference sequence). V was cut by 1 base and J by 12 bases, with 24 bases left in between. This CDR3 is 16 amino acids long. Here the CDR3 reads CASSLFGVDGSWQTFF. The CDR3 DNA is TGTGCCAGCAGTTTATTCGGGGTAGACGGGTCGTGGCAAACTTTCTTT.

The chain recombines TRBV20-1 with TRBJ1-1; TRBD1 is a possible D gene (5 bases). This CDR3 is built from 10 residues. Per the germline V gene, CDR1 is DFQATT and CDR2 is SNEGSKA (reference sequence). V was cut by 7 bases and J by 8 bases, with 11 bases left in between. This chain's CDR3 is CSVWDGEAFF. The CDR3 DNA reads TGCAGTGTTTGGGACGGAGAAGCTTTCTTT.

This clone came up once. The V call is TRBV6-5, the J call TRBJ2-5; D might be TRBD1 (6 bases). The germline gives CDR1 MNHEY, CDR2 SVGAGI. This CDR3 contains 15 residues. Trimming took 0 bases from V and 4 from J, leaving 12 bases between them. The CDR3 here is CASSYSQGGRETQYF. CDR3 bases: TGTGCCAGCAGTTACTCACAAGGGGGACGAGAGACCCAGTACTTC.

The J gene is TRBJ2-1, the V gene TRBV29-1; 10 bases align to TRBD2. Germline V lookup: CDR1 SQVTM, CDR2 ANQGSEA. The V segment lost 2 bases and the J segment 2 bases; nucleotides outside the gene matches: 3. The CDR3 loop spans 15 amino acids. CDR3 DNA: TGCAGCGTTGAACCAACTAGCGGGACCTACAATGAGCAGTTCTTC. It encodes CSVEPTSGTYNEQFF.

V is TRBV6-1 and J is TRBJ2-3; 9 bases line up with TRBD2. Trimming took 4 bases from V and 4 from J; bases not matched to a gene: 12. The germline V gene has CDR1 MNHNS and CDR2 SASEGT. The CDR3 covers 17 residues. The CDR3 reads CASSVIAGEGVADTQYF. Written as DNA, the CDR3 is TGTGCCAGCAGTGTAATAGCGGGAGAGGGTGTGGCAGATACGCAGTATTTT.

V gene TRBV27 combines with J gene TRBJ2-1; D not resolved. Germline CDR1 MNHEY, CDR2 SMNVEV (reference sequence). The germline V and J ends were trimmed by 5 bases and 0 bases, with 5 bases remaining between them. This CDR3 spans 13 amino acids. DNA of the CDR3: TGTGCCAGCAGTATGAGCTCCTACAATGAGCAGTTCTTC. Its translation: CASSMSSYNEQFF.

V is TRBV19 and J is TRBJ2-7; perhaps TRBD1 as D (6 bases). Trimming left V 1 base short and J 0 bases short, with 10 bases between. The V gene's germline CDR1 is LNHDA and CDR2 SQIVND (reference sequence). The CDR3 sequence is 15 residues long. This CDR3 reads CASSIGLGGSYEQYF. The CDR3 coding sequence is TGTGCCAGTAGTATAGGCCTAGGGGGCTCCTACGAGCAGTACTTC.

The gene calls are TRBV30 and TRBJ1-2; D is unclear. Germline assignment: CDR1 GTSNPN and CDR2 SVGIG (reference sequence). CDR3 size: 13 residues. The germline V and J ends were trimmed by 0 bases and 8 bases, with 13 bases remaining between them. CDR3 residues: CAWSVGIPKGYTF. The DNA for the CDR3 is TGTGCCTGGAGTGTAGGGATACCAAAAGGCTACACCTTC.

V is TRBV6-1 and J is TRBJ2-3; D may be TRBD1 or TRBD2 (6 bases each). This CDR3 is 15 amino acids long. The V gene lost 4 bases and the J gene lost 3 bases, with 14 bases spanning the gap. Germline CDR1 reads MNHNS; CDR2 reads SASEGT. CDR3 sequence: CASSGIGGSTDTQYF. The CDR3 DNA reads TGTGCCAGCAGTGGTATAGGGGGGTCGACAGATACGCAGTATTTT.

This clone was observed once. The chain employs TRBV5-4 and TRBJ1-1; a weak D match, TRBD1 (5 bases). This CDR3 region has 14 residues. Deletions cut 2 bases from V and 3 bases from J, with 11 bases between. CDR1 is SGHNT and CDR2 is YYREEE in the germline V gene (reference sequence). The CDR3 loop is CASSFATADTEAFF. The CDR3, as DNA: TGTGCCAGCAGCTTCGCGACAGCCGACACTGAAGCTTTCTTT.

This chain uses TRBV28 with TRBJ1-2, with 7 bases fitting TRBD1. The CDR3 consists of 18 residues. Germline CDR1 is MDHEN and CDR2 is SYDVKM. V was pared by 1 base and J by 1 base, with 12 bases of the junction left unmatched. CDR3 DNA sequence: TGTGCCAGCAGTTTATTAGTCGGAAGGGACAGAAGTAACTATGGCTACACCTTC. This codes for CASSLLVGRDRSNYGYTF.

J is TRBJ2-7 and V is TRBV29-1; no definite D call. V lost 5 bases and J 1 base, leaving 9 bases between the germline ends. Germline lookup yields CDR1 SQVTM and CDR2 ANQGSEA. There are 12 residues in the CDR3. DNA for the CDR3: TGCAGCGTTAGGTTTCGGTCCTACGAGCAGTACTTC. Its protein product is CSVRFRSYEQYF.

The chain uses TRBV27 and TRBJ2-3; D gene unclear. From germline, CDR1 is MNHEY and CDR2 SMNVEV (reference sequence). V lost 4 bases and J 5 bases, leaving 4 bases between the germline ends. The length of the CDR3 is 11 residues. CDR3 in amino acids: CASSSGDTQYF. In nucleotides, the CDR3 is TGTGCCAGCAGTTCCGGAGATACGCAGTATTTT.

The rearrangement links TRBV4-1 to TRBJ2-1; TRBD2 matches 10 bases. The CDR3 has 17 amino acids. V was clipped by 1 base and J by 4 bases; unmatched bases: 7. Germline CDR1 is MGHRA and CDR2 is YSYEKL. The CDR3 nucleotides are TGCGCCAGCAGCCAAGTATTAGCGGGAGGTCCTTACAATGAGCAGTTCTTC. This encodes CASSQVLAGGPYNEQFF.

V is TRBV4-2 and J is TRBJ2-7; 9 bases are shared with TRBD1. The CDR3 runs to 18 residues. Germline trimming cut 0 bases from V and 1 base from J; bases unmatched to any gene: 10. Germline CDR1 and CDR2: LGHNA and YNFKEQ. CDR3: CASSQDQGSGTGSYEQYF. Written as DNA, the CDR3 is TGTGCCAGCAGCCAAGATCAGGGGTCCGGGACAGGGTCCTACGAGCAGTACTTC.

In its sample, this clone was seen many times. The rearrangement links TRBV5-6 to TRBJ1-5; D might be TRBD1 (5 bases). The CDR3 loop spans 13 amino acids. CDR1 is SGHDT and CDR2 is YYEEEE in the germline V gene. Deletions cut 4 bases from V and 3 bases from J, with 8 bases between. CDR3 protein: CASSLGPNQPQHF. The CDR3 DNA sequence: TGTGCCAGCAGCCTGGGACCCAATCAGCCCCAGCATTTT.

The chain joins TRBV4-1 to TRBJ2-7; D ambiguous. V lost 0 bases and J 2 bases, leaving 11 bases between the germline ends. CDR3 size: 15 residues. Germline CDR1 reads MGHRA; CDR2 reads YSYEKL. CDR3 sequence reads: CASSQEHLSTYEQYF. CDR3 in DNA: TGCGCCAGCAGCCAAGAACACTTGTCCACCTACGAGCAGTACTTC.

This chain joins TRBV27 and TRBJ2-7; D uncertain. Trimming took off 3 bases at V and 3 bases at J, with 12 bases between the two ends. CDR1 and CDR2 from the germline V gene are MNHEY and SMNVEV (reference sequence). There are 14 residues in the CDR3. CDR3 DNA sequence: TGTGCCAGCAGTTTCTACTCCCACCACTACGAGCAGTACTTC. It translates to CASSFYSHHYEQYF.

J is TRBJ2-7 and V is TRBV4-2; 8 bases are shared with TRBD2. Germline values: CDR1 LGHNA, CDR2 YNFKEQ. The CDR3 has 16 amino acids. The ends lost 0 bases at V and 5 bases at J; junction bases unmatched: 9. CDR3 DNA sequence: TGTGCCAGCAGCCAAGATCGGGAGGGTGTCTCAAACGAGCAGTACTTC. Encoded protein: CASSQDREGVSNEQYF.

The chain has TRBV30 and TRBJ2-3, with D tentatively TRBD1 or TRBD2 (5 bases each). There are 14 residues in the CDR3. The ends were cut back, 3 bases at V and 0 bases at J, with 10 bases in the middle. Germline CDR1 reads GTSNPN; CDR2 reads SVGIG (reference sequence). The CDR3 here is CAWSGGTSTDTQYF. The CDR3 coding sequence is TGTGCCTGGAGCGGTGGGACCAGCACAGATACGCAGTATTTT.

The V gene is TRBV11-2, the J gene TRBJ2-7; 8 nucleotides align to TRBD1. The CDR3 loop spans 15 amino acids. Germline V gene lookup returns CDR1 SGHAT and CDR2 FQNNGV. Losses at the gene ends were 1 base for V and 2 bases for J; bases not matched to a gene: 4. This CDR3 reads CASSLVGQGTYEQYF. CDR3 DNA sequence: TGTGCCAGCAGCTTAGTTGGACAGGGCACCTACGAGCAGTACTTC.

V and J are TRBV6-5 and TRBJ2-2; 9 bases line up with TRBD1. CDR1 is MNHEY and CDR2 is SVGAGI in the germline V gene. J gave up 3 bases and V 5 bases, and 4 bases lay outside the gene matches. The CDR3 consists of 15 residues. For the CDR3, the DNA is TGTGCCAGCAGTCCCAGACAGGGGGACACCGGGGAGCTGTTTTTT. Protein product: CASSPRQGDTGELFF.